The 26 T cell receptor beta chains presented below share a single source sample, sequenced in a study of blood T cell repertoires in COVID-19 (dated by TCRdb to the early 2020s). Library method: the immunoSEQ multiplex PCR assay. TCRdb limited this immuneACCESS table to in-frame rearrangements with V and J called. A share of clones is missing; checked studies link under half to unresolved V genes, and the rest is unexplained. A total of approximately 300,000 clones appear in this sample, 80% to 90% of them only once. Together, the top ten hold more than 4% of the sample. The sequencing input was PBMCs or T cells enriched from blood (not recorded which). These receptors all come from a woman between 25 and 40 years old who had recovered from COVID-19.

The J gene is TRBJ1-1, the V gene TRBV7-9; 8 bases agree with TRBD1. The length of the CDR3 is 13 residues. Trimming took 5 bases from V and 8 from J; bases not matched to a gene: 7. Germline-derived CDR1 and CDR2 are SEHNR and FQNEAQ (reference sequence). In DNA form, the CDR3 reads TGTGCCAGCAGCCCATCCTGGACAGGGGAAGCTTTCTTT. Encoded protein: CASSPSWTGEAFF. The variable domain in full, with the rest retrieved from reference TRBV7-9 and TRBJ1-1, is DTGVSQNPRHKITKRGQNVTFRCDPISEHNRLYWYRQTLGQGPEFLTYFQNEAQLEKSRLLSDRFSAERPKGSFSTLEIQRTEQGDSAMYLCASSPSWTGEAFFGQGTRLTVV.

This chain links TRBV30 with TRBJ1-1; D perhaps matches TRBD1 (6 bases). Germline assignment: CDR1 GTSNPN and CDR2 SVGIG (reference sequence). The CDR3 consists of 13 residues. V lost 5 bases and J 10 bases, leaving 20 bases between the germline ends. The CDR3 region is CAWVSGAAYGAFF. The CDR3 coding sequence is TGTGCCTGGGTCTCAGGGGCAGCGTATGGAGCTTTCTTT.

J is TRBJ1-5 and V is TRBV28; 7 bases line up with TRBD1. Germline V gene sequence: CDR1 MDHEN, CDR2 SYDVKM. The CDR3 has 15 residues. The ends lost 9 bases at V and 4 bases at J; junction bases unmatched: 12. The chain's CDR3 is CASSYPGGRNQPQHF. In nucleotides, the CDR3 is TGTGCCAGTTCGTATCCAGGGGGTCGTAATCAGCCCCAGCATTTT.

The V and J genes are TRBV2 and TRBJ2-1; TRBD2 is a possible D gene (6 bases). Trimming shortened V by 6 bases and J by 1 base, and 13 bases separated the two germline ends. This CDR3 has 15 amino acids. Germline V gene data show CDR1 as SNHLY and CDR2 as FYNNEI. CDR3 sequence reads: CASRSGERSYNEQFF. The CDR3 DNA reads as TGTGCCAGCAGATCGGGAGAGCGTTCCTACAATGAGCAGTTCTTC.

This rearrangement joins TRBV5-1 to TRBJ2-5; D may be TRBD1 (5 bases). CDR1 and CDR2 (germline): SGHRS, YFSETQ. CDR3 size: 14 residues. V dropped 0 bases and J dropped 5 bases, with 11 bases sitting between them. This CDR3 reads CASSLGAGLETQYF. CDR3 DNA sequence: TGCGCCAGCAGCTTGGGTGCAGGGTTGGAGACCCAGTACTTC. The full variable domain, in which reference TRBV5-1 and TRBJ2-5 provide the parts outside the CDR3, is KAGVTQTPRYLIKTRGQQVTLSCSPISGHRSVSWYQQTPGQGLQFLFEYFSETQRNKGNFPGRFSGRQFSNSRSEMNVSTLELGDSALYLCASSLGAGLETQYFGPGTRLLVL.

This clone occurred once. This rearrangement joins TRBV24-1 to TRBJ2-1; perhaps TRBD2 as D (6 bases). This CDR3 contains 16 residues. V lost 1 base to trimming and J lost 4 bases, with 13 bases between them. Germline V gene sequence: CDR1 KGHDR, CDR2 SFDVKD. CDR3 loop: CATSDLTASEYNEQFF. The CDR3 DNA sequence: TGTGCCACCAGTGATTTAACGGCTAGCGAATACAATGAGCAGTTCTTC.

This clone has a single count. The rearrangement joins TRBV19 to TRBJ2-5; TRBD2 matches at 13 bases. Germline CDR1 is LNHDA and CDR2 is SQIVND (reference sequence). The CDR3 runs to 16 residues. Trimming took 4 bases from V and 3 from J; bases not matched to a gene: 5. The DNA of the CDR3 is TGTGCCAGTAGTAGGTTTGGACTAGCGGGAGAAGAGACCCAGTACTTC. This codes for CASSRFGLAGEETQYF.

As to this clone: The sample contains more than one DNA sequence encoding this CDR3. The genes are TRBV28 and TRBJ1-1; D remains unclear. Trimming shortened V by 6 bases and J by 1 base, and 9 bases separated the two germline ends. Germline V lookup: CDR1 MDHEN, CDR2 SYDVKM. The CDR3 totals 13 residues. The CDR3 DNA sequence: TGTGCCAGCAGCCTAGAGGGGAACACTGAAGCTTTCTTT. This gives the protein CASSLEGNTEAFF. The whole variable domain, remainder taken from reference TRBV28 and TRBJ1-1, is DVKVTQSSRYLVKRTGEKVFLECVQDMDHENMFWYRQDPGLGLRLIYFSYDVKMKEKGDIPEGYSVSREKKERFSLILESASTNQTSMYLCASSLEGNTEAFFGQGTRLTVV.

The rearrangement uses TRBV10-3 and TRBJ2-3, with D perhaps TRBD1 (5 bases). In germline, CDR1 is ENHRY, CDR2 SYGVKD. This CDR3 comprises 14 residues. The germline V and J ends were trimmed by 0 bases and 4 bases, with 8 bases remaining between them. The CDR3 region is CAISESPGPDTQYF. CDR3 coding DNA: TGTGCCATCAGTGAGTCACCAGGGCCAGATACGCAGTATTTT.

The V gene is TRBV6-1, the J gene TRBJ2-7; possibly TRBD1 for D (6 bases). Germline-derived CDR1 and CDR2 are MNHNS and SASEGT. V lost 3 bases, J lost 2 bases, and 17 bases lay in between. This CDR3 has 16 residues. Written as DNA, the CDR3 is TGTGCCAGCAGTGAGTCTTTACAGAGGGGGACCTACGAGCAGTACTTC. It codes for CASSESLQRGTYEQYF.

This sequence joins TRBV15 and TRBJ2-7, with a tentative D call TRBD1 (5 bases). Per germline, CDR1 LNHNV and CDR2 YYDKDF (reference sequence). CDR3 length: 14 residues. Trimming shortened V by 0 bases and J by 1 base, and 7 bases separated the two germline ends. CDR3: CATSREGPSYEQYF. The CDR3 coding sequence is TGTGCCACCAGCAGAGAGGGGCCTTCCTACGAGCAGTACTTC.

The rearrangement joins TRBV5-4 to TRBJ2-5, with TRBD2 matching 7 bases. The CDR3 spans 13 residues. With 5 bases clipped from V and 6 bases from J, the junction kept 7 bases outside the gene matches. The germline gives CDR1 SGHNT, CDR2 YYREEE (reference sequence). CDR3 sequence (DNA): TGTGCCAGCAGACCCTGGGGGGGAAAGACCCAGTACTTC. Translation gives CASRPWGGKTQYF.

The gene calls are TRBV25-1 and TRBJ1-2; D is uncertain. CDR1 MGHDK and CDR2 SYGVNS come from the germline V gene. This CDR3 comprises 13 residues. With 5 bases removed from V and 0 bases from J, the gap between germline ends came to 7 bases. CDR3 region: CASSTTSNYGYTF. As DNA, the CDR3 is TGTGCCAGCAGTACCACATCTAACTATGGCTACACCTTC.

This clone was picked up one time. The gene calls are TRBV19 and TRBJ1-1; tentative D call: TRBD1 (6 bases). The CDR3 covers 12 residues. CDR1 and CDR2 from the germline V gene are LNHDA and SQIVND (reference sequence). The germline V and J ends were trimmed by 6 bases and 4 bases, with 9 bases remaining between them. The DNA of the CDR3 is TGTGCCAGTAGCCACAGGGCCACTGAAGCTTTCTTT. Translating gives CASSHRATEAFF. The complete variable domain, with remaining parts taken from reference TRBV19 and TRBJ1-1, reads DGGITQSPKYLFRKEGQNVTLSCEQNLNHDAMYWYRQDPGQGLRLIYYSQIVNDFQKGDIAEGYSVSREKKESFPLTVTSAQKNPTAFYLCASSHRATEAFFGQGTRLTVV.

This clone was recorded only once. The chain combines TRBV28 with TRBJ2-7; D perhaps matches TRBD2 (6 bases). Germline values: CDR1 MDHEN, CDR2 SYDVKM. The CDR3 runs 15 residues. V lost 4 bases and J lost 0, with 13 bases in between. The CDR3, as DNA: TGTGCCAGCAGTTCGAATCGGGGGATCTCCTACGAGCAGTACTTC. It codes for CASSSNRGISYEQYF.

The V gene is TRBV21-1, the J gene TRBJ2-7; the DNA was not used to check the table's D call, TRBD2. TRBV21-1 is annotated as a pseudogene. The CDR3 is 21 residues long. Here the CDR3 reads CASSKIETPTKAGAELYEQYF. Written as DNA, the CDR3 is TGTGCCAGCAGCAAAATTGAGACACCTACGAAGGCGGGAGCTGAGCTATACGAGCAGTACTTC.

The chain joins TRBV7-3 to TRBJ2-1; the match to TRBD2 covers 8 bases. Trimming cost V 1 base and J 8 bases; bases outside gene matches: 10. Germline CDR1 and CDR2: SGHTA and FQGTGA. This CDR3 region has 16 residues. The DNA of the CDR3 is TGTGCCAGCAGCTTAAAACCGCTAGCGGGTAAAGATGAGCAGTTCTTC. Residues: CASSLKPLAGKDEQFF.

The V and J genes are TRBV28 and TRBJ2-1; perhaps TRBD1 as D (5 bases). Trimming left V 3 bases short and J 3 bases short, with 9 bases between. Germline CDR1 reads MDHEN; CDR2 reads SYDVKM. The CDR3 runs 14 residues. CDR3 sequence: CASSFLTGYNEQFF. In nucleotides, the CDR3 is TGTGCCAGCAGTTTTCTTACAGGCTACAATGAGCAGTTCTTC.

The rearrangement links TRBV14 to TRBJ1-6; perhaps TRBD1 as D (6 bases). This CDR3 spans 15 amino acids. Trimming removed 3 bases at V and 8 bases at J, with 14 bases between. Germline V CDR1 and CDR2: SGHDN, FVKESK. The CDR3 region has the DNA TGTGCCAGCAGCCAGCTGGGGGCGCCTTATTCACCCCTCCACTTT. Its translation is CASSQLGAPYSPLHF.

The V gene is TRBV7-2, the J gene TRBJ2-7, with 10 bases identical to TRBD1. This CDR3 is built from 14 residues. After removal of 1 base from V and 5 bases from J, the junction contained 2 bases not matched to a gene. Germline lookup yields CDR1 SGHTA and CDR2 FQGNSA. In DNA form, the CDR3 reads TGTGCCAGCAGCTTAGGGACAGGGGGACACGAGCAGTACTTC. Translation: CASSLGTGGHEQYF.

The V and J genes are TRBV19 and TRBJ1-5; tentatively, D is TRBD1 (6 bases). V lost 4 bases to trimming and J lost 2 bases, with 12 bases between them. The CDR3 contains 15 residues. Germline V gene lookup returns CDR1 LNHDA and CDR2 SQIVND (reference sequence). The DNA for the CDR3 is TGTGCCAGTAGTAACAGGGTTGGGGGCAATCAGCCCCAGCATTTT. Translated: CASSNRVGGNQPQHF.

The CDR3 protein is CASSLAGSDEQYF. The CDR3 DNA sequence: TGTGCCAGCAGCTTAGCCGGGTCGGACGAGCAGTACTTC. The chain carries TRBV5-4 and TRBJ2-7, with D unclear. CDR3 size: 13 residues. Deletions cut 2 bases from V and 5 bases from J, with 11 bases between. CDR1 and CDR2 (germline): SGHNT, YYREEE (reference sequence).

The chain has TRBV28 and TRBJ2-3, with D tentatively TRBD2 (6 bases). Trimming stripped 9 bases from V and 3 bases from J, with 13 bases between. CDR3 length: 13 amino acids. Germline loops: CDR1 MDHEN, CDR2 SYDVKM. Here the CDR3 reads CASEEGATDTQYF. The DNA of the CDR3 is TGTGCCAGTGAGGAGGGAGCGACAGATACGCAGTATTTT.

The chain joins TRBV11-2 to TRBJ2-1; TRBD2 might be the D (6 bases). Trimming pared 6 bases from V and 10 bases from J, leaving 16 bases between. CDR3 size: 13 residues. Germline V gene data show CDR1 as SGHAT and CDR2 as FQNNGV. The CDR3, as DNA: TGTGCCAGCAGGCAGACGACTAGATCCGAGCAGTTCTTC. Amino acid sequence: CASRQTTRSEQFF.

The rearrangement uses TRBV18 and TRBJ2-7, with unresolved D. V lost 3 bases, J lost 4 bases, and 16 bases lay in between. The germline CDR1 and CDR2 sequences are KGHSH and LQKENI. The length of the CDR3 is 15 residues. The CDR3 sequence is CASSPQPRSIYEQYF. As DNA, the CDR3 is TGTGCCAGCTCACCTCAACCGCGATCTATTTACGAGCAGTACTTC.

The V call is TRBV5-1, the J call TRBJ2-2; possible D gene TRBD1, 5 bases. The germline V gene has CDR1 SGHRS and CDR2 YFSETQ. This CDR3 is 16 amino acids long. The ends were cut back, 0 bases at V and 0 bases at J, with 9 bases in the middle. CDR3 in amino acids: CASSLGPGTNTGELFF. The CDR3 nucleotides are TGCGCCAGCAGCTTGGGGCCAGGGACGAACACCGGGGAGCTGTTTTTT. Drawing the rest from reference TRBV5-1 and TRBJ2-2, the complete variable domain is KAGVTQTPRYLIKTRGQQVTLSCSPISGHRSVSWYQQTPGQGLQFLFEYFSETQRNKGNFPGRFSGRQFSNSRSEMNVSTLELGDSALYLCASSLGPGTNTGELFFGEGSRLTVL.